These 14 T cell receptor beta chains originate from one sample sequenced in a study of cytomegalovirus exposure and HLA in healthy donors. Use of 60 Vbeta and 13 Jbeta primers characterized the PCR. Only in-frame clones appear in the TCRdb table, and some are missing; sequencing was by immunoSEQ multiplex PCR. Among 100,000 or so clones, 79% were seen once, and the ten largest hold more than 3%. Sequenced: PBMCs. The receptor source for this set is a woman aged 40 to 50 in good health and CMV-seronegative.

The genes are TRBV7-2 and TRBJ1-1; the match to TRBD1 covers 9 bases. This CDR3 comprises 15 residues. The junction had 9 bases not matched to a gene; V was cut back by 5 bases and J by 5 bases. Germline V gene lookup returns CDR1 SGHTA and CDR2 FQGNSA. This CDR3 reads CASSQTGTGTTEAFF. CDR3 DNA: TGTGCCAGCAGCCAAACCGGGACAGGGACTACTGAAGCTTTCTTT.

This chain joins TRBV14 and TRBJ2-3, with D hard to call. The V end lost 0 bases, the J end lost 0 bases, and 16 bases lay between the germline ends. This CDR3 spans 18 amino acids. Germline assignment: CDR1 SGHDN and CDR2 FVKESK. CDR3 DNA sequence: TGTGCCAGCAGCCAAGACCCCATCCTACCGACTAGCACAGATACGCAGTATTTT. Its translation is CASSQDPILPTSTDTQYF.

CDR3 region: CASIRWGGTGPVYGYTF. The CDR3 DNA follows: TGTGCCAGCATTCGCTGGGGGGGGACAGGACCCGTGTATGGCTACACCTTC. V usage is TRBV28 and J usage is TRBJ1-2, with TRBD1 identical over 8 bases. There are 17 residues in the CDR3. Trimming removed 7 bases from V and 5 bases from J; junction bases left unmatched: 18. The germline CDR1 and CDR2 sequences are MDHEN and SYDVKM.

The J gene is TRBJ2-7, the V gene TRBV6-5, with 9 bases identical to TRBD1. This CDR3 contains 12 residues. V lost 8 bases to trimming and J lost 7 bases; unmatched junction nucleotides: 6. CDR1 is MNHEY and CDR2 is SVGAGI in the germline V gene. The CDR3 sequence: CASRDRGYEQYF. The CDR3 DNA follows: TGTGCCAGCCGTGACAGGGGGTATGAGCAGTACTTC.

V gene TRBV7-8 combines with J gene TRBJ2-3; 11 bases align to TRBD2. The CDR3 is 17 amino acids. Germline lookup yields CDR1 SGHVS and CDR2 FQNEAQ. The V and J ends lost 6 bases and 3 bases, in that order; junction bases with no gene match: 11. The CDR3: CASSSRASGGTTDTQYF. In DNA form, the CDR3 reads TGTGCCAGCAGTTCGCGTGCTAGCGGGGGGACTACAGATACGCAGTATTTT.

This clone was counted only a few times. The chain joins TRBV2 to TRBJ2-2; no firm D call. The ends were cut back, 10 bases at V and 2 bases at J, with 14 bases in the middle. Per germline, CDR1 SNHLY and CDR2 FYNNEI. This CDR3 is built from 14 residues. The CDR3 DNA reads as TGTGCCACCAATCTTGCAGAAAACACCGGGGAGCTGTTTTTT. Its protein product is CATNLAENTGELFF.

The chain has TRBV7-2 and TRBJ2-5; TRBD2 agrees at 10 bases. The germline gives CDR1 SGHTA, CDR2 FQGNSA. The CDR3 contains 16 residues. V shed 4 bases, J shed 4 bases, and the junction held 9 bases outside the gene matches. The CDR3, as DNA: TGTGCCAGCAGCTACGGTCTAGCGGGAGAAGGAGAGACCCAGTACTTC. It specifies CASSYGLAGEGETQYF.

The gene calls are TRBV27 and TRBJ2-3; D call uncertain. This CDR3 comprises 14 residues. V was cut by 5 bases and J by 2 bases, with 11 bases left in between. The germline V gene encodes CDR1 MNHEY and CDR2 SMNVEV (reference sequence). The DNA for the CDR3 is TGTGCCAGCAGTCTAGACTTTAACACAGATACGCAGTATTTT. Protein: CASSLDFNTDTQYF.

The V gene is TRBV6-6, the J gene TRBJ2-3; unclear D gene. Germline V CDR1 and CDR2: MNHNY, SVGAGI (reference sequence). This CDR3 has 15 amino acids. With 2 bases removed from V and 1 base from J, the gap between germline ends came to 10 bases. The CDR3 here is CASSYSREGTDTQYF. The CDR3 bases are TGTGCCAGCAGTTACAGTCGAGAAGGCACAGATACGCAGTATTTT.

This clone has just one count. The genes are TRBV11-3 and TRBJ2-1; 7 nucleotides match TRBD2. Losses at the gene ends were 3 bases for V and 4 bases for J; bases not matched to a gene: 12. This CDR3 region has 17 residues. Germline V gene sequence: CDR1 SGHNT, CDR2 YENEEA. The CDR3 is CASSFGGERGLYNEQFF. CDR3 bases: TGTGCCAGCAGCTTTGGGGGGGAACGGGGGTTATACAATGAGCAGTTCTTC.

The CDR3 is CASRLESNEQFF. The CDR3 DNA follows: TGTGCCAGCAGACTCGAAAGCAATGAGCAGTTCTTC. The chain uses TRBV6-6 and TRBJ2-1; D not certain. CDR1 and CDR2 from the germline V gene are MNHNY and SVGAGI (reference sequence). With 6 bases removed from V and 6 bases from J, the gap between germline ends came to 9 bases. CDR3 length: 12 amino acids.

Here the CDR3 DNA reads TGTGCCAGCAGTTACTCGGCGCAGGTCCTGGGCTACACCTTC. It yields the protein CASSYSAQVLGYTF. This rearrangement joins TRBV6-5 to TRBJ1-2; D gene uncertain. The CDR3 extends over 14 amino acids. Germline V gene data show CDR1 as MNHEY and CDR2 as SVGAGI. Deletions cut 0 bases from V and 8 bases from J, with 13 bases between.

The chain carries TRBV6-5 and TRBJ2-1; 8 bases fit TRBD1. The CDR3 consists of 15 residues. J gave up 4 bases and V 2 bases, and 4 bases lay outside the gene matches. The germline V gene has CDR1 MNHEY and CDR2 SVGAGI. The CDR3 loop reads CASSYRQGLYNEQFF. DNA for the CDR3: TGTGCCAGCAGTTACCGACAGGGGCTTTACAATGAGCAGTTCTTC.

This clone has only a few counts. The J gene is TRBJ2-5, the V gene TRBV14; D might be TRBD2 (5 bases). Germline V gene data show CDR1 as SGHDN and CDR2 as FVKESK. This CDR3 is built from 14 residues. The ends were cut back, 0 bases at V and 3 bases at J, with 8 bases in the middle. In DNA form, the CDR3 reads TGTGCCAGCAGCCAAGATCTAGCAGAAGAGACCCAGTACTTC. It codes for CASSQDLAEETQYF. The variable domain in full, with the rest retrieved from reference TRBV14 and TRBJ2-5, is EAGVTQFPSHSVIEKGQTVTLRCDPISGHDNLYWYRRVMGKEIKFLLHFVKESKQDESGMPNNRFLAERTGGTYSTLKVQPAELEDSGVYFCASSQDLAEETQYFGPGTRLLVL.